The 4 T cell receptor beta chains below all came from one sample that was sequenced in a study of blood T cell repertoires in COVID-19. Only in-frame clones appear in the TCRdb table, and some are missing; sequencing was by immunoSEQ multiplex PCR. In the table there are about 130,000 clones, approximately 85% of which are singletons. Sequences were obtained from peripheral blood. All receptors come from a human donor in a cohort sampled during active COVID-19.

J is TRBJ1-2 and V is TRBV5-8; D is perhaps TRBD1 (5 bases). Trimming took off 1 base at V and 8 bases at J, with 12 bases between the two ends. Germline lookup yields CDR1 SGHTS and CDR2 YDEGEE. This CDR3 has 13 amino acids. The CDR3 nucleotides are TGTGCCAGCAGCTTGCGGCAGGGTCGAGGCTACACCTTC. Amino acids: CASSLRQGRGYTF.

The chain carries TRBV7-6 and TRBJ2-7; D is possibly TRBD2 (6 bases). The CDR3 covers 17 residues. Trimming stripped 1 base from V and 0 bases from J, with 16 bases between. The germline CDR1 and CDR2 sequences are SGHVS and FNYEAQ. The CDR3 DNA reads as TGTGCCAGCAGCTTAGAATTGACTAGGGCTACCTCCTACGAGCAGTACGTC. Amino acid sequence: CASSLELTRATSYEQYV.

The chain recombines TRBV7-2 with TRBJ2-3, with 7 bases aligning to TRBD1. Germline loops: CDR1 SGHTA, CDR2 FQGNSA. The CDR3 totals 15 residues. The V and J ends lost 1 base and 1 base, in that order; junction bases with no gene match: 2. The CDR3 reads CASSLGGTGTDTQYF. CDR3 nucleotide sequence: TGTGCCAGCAGCTTAGGAGGGACAGGCACAGATACGCAGTATTTT.

The chain links TRBV7-2 to TRBJ1-2; TRBD1 matches at 9 bases. CDR1 is SGHTA, CDR2 FQGNSA, per germline. J was trimmed by 4 bases and V by 5 bases; bases with no gene match: 8. The CDR3 runs 15 residues. The CDR3 DNA reads as TGTGCCAGCAGCACCAGGACAGGGGAACCCTATGGCTACACCTTC. It encodes CASSTRTGEPYGYTF. Full variable domain (rest looked up from reference TRBV7-2 and TRBJ1-2): GAGVSQSPSNKVTEKGKDVELRCDPISGHTALYWYRQSLGQGLEFLIYFQGNSAPDKSGLPSDRFSAERTGGSVSTLTIQRTQQEDSAVYLCASSTRTGEPYGYTFGSGTRLTVV.